This T cell receptor (beta chain) was captured in a study of OX40 agonist ivuxolimab in advanced cancers. For the study at large: Patients took ivuxolimab, an agonistic anti-OX40 (CD134) antibody. Partial responses occurred in Three dose-escalation patients, one with hepatocellular carcinoma and two with cutaneous melanoma.

The length of the CDR3 is 15 residues. The germline CDR1 and CDR2 sequences are ENHRY and SYGVKD. Germline trimming cut 10 bases from V and 4 bases from J; bases unmatched to any gene: 12. Some clones are missing from TCRdb's copy, which holds only in-frame ones; the method was immunoSEQ multiplex PCR. The table shows roughly 110,000 clones, with 90% occurring only once. The chain couples TRBV10-3 to TRBJ2-1, with 8 bases matching TRBD1. The specimen was CD4+ or CD8+ T cells sorted from blood, collected in a trial of the OX40 agonist ivuxolimab. The receptor was isolated from an adult with an advanced solid tumor such as melanoma, head and neck, liver or kidney cancer. Written as DNA, the CDR3 is TGTGCCAGCTCCCGGGACAGGCCTACTTACAATGAGCAGTTCTTC. Its translation: CASSRDRPTYNEQFF.